A selection of T cell receptor beta chains follows, all from one sample in a study of T cell changes during pregnancy in multiple sclerosis. Only in-frame clones appear in the TCRdb table, and some are missing; sequencing was by immunoSEQ multiplex PCR. The data show about 23,000 clones, about 88% seen once. The source material was CD8+ T cells from peripheral blood mononuclear cells, sampled after pregnancy. Receptors were obtained from a female donor with multiple sclerosis, enrolled in a pregnancy study. Each CDR3 is given with its conserved first and last residue. The D gene is left open where the match is weak.

j_call: TRBJ1-4; v_call: TRBV28; d_call: TRBD1; cdr3_aa: CASRSRGWDEKLFF
j_call: .; v_call: TRBV6-5; d_call: TRBD1; cdr3_aa: CASSPGTGYEQYF
j_call: TRBJ1-2; v_call: TRBV9; d_call: .; cdr3_aa: CASSGGYREIGYGYTF
j_call: TRBJ1-5; v_call: TRBV6-6; d_call: TRBD1; cdr3_aa: CASGGQILNQPQHF
j_call: TRBJ2-1; v_call: TRBV2; d_call: TRBD2; cdr3_aa: CASSEARGGSYNEQFF
j_call: TRBJ2-7; v_call: TRBV2; d_call: .; cdr3_aa: CASSGTSGAYEQYF
j_call: TRBJ2-1; v_call: TRBV29-1; d_call: TRBD1; cdr3_aa: CSVEGPDRLSYNEQFF
j_call: TRBJ1-4; v_call: TRBV5-4; d_call: .; cdr3_aa: CASSLEAGRGEKLFF
j_call: TRBJ2-5; v_call: TRBV27; d_call: TRBD1; cdr3_aa: CASSFWDREVETQYF
j_call: TRBJ2-5; v_call: TRBV13; d_call: TRBD1; cdr3_aa: CASSFGTGTTSRETQYF
j_call: TRBJ2-7; v_call: TRBV27; d_call: .; cdr3_aa: CASSLSVGDIAYEQYF
j_call: TRBJ2-5; v_call: TRBV7-2; d_call: TRBD2; cdr3_aa: CASSLVPSGRQETQYF
j_call: TRBJ2-5; v_call: TRBV7-9; d_call: TRBD2; cdr3_aa: CASSKRLAGRQETQYF
j_call: TRBJ2-7; v_call: TRBV29-1; d_call: .; cdr3_aa: CSVGGGSGSYEQYF
j_call: TRBJ2-7; v_call: TRBV29-1; d_call: .; cdr3_aa: CSAGAGQTYEQYF
j_call: TRBJ2-5; v_call: TRBV27; d_call: TRBD2; cdr3_aa: CASSQTTGLAGIRETQYF
j_call: TRBJ2-2; v_call: TRBV6-4; d_call: .; cdr3_aa: CASSAGNTGELFF
j_call: TRBJ2-5; v_call: TRBV27; d_call: TRBD2; cdr3_aa: CASRPRGETQYF
j_call: TRBJ2-7; v_call: TRBV4-3; d_call: TRBD2; cdr3_aa: CASSQDPTSGSYEQYF
j_call: TRBJ1-1; v_call: TRBV4-1; d_call: .; cdr3_aa: CASSHALNTEAFF
j_call: TRBJ1-2; v_call: TRBV5-4; d_call: .; cdr3_aa: CASSSLDAGKGGYGYTF
j_call: TRBJ2-7; v_call: TRBV11-2; d_call: TRBD1; cdr3_aa: CASSSPGTGGTYEQYF
j_call: TRBJ2-5; v_call: TRBV7-9; d_call: TRBD2; cdr3_aa: CASSLIPPGGDWEETQYF
j_call: TRBJ2-1; v_call: TRBV10-3; d_call: TRBD1; cdr3_aa: CAISEISGQDNEQFF
j_call: TRBJ2-7; v_call: TRBV7-2; d_call: TRBD2; cdr3_aa: CASSVGLAPSYEQYF
j_call: TRBJ1-2; v_call: TRBV11-2; d_call: .; cdr3_aa: CASSAPQGYGYTF
j_call: TRBJ2-1; v_call: TRBV5-4; d_call: .; cdr3_aa: CASSFPADRSSYNEQFF
j_call: TRBJ1-3; v_call: TRBV19; d_call: TRBD1; cdr3_aa: CASSIHGTAALFSGNTIYF